Shown below are 18 T cell receptor beta chains from a single sample sequenced in a study of cytomegalovirus exposure and HLA in healthy donors (dated by TCRdb to the late 2010s). The library relied on the immunoSEQ multiplex PCR assay. The multiplex PCR relied on a mix of 60 forward primers for TCR Vbeta segments and 13 reverse primers for TCR Jbeta segments. In its TCRdb copy, this immuneACCESS table keeps in-frame sequences only and misses some clones. Where compared with another copy, unresolved V genes explain less than half of these, and the others have no known cause. The sample table contains approximately 110,000 clones; only one count was recorded for roughly 70% of them. 5.4% of the sample is held by the ten biggest clonotypes. The sample taken for sequencing was PBMCs. These receptors were taken from a woman aged 70 to 79 in good health and CMV-seropositive.

V usage is TRBV4-2 and J usage is TRBJ2-1; 10 bases are shared with TRBD2. V shed 1 base and J 0 bases; nucleotides not matched to a gene: 6. There are 18 residues in the CDR3. Per germline, CDR1 LGHNA and CDR2 YNFKEQ. DNA for the CDR3: TGTGCCAGCAGCCAAGTTGCAGCGGGGGGGAGCTCCTACAATGAGCAGTTCTTC. It yields the protein CASSQVAAGGSSYNEQFF.

The rearrangement uses TRBV27 and TRBJ1-5; no firm D call. Per the germline V gene, CDR1 is MNHEY and CDR2 is SMNVEV (reference sequence). Trimming removed 0 bases from V and 4 bases from J, with 10 bases in between. CDR3 size: 15 residues. The CDR3 DNA reads as TGTGCCAGCAGTTTATCGGTAGAGTGGAATCAGCCCCAGCATTTT. Encoded protein: CASSLSVEWNQPQHF.

The chain uses TRBV5-1 and TRBJ2-5; a possible D gene is TRBD2 (6 bases). The V gene's germline CDR1 is SGHRS and CDR2 YFSETQ. The germline V and J ends were trimmed by 4 bases and 2 bases, with 12 bases remaining between them. The length of the CDR3 is 14 residues. The CDR3 protein is CASSTTAGQETQYF. Here the CDR3 DNA reads TGCGCCAGCAGCACTACCGCGGGGCAAGAGACCCAGTACTTC. The full variable domain, rest sourced from reference TRBV5-1 and TRBJ2-5, is KAGVTQTPRYLIKTRGQQVTLSCSPISGHRSVSWYQQTPGQGLQFLFEYFSETQRNKGNFPGRFSGRQFSNSRSEMNVSTLELGDSALYLCASSTTAGQETQYFGPGTRLLVL.

This chain joins TRBV18 and TRBJ2-1; 10 bases line up with TRBD1. Germline trimming cut 5 bases from V and 2 bases from J; bases unmatched to any gene: 6. The CDR3 consists of 16 residues. CDR1 and CDR2 (germline): KGHSH, LQKENI. CDR3 nucleotide sequence: TGTGCCAGCTCAGTGAGGACAGGGGGGGCCTACAATGAGCAGTTCTTC. Protein: CASSVRTGGAYNEQFF.

J is TRBJ2-7 and V is TRBV7-2, with D perhaps TRBD2 (5 bases). This CDR3 comprises 14 residues. Trimming took 4 bases from V and 2 from J, leaving 12 bases between them. CDR1 is SGHTA and CDR2 is FQGNSA in the germline V gene. In nucleotides, the CDR3 is TGTGCCAGCAGCTCACAACCGGGGACCTACGAGCAGTACTTC. This codes for CASSSQPGTYEQYF.

This chain uses TRBV7-9 with TRBJ1-5; 7 nucleotides match TRBD1. Trimming at V came to 1 base and at J to 0 bases, leaving 6 bases not matched to a gene. This CDR3 has 17 residues. Germline V lookup: CDR1 SEHNR, CDR2 FQNEAQ (reference sequence). The CDR3 loop reads CASSLGAGGFSNQPQHF. The CDR3 DNA sequence: TGTGCCAGCAGCTTAGGGGCAGGGGGATTTAGCAATCAGCCCCAGCATTTT. The full variable domain, completed using reference TRBV7-9 and TRBJ1-5, is DTGVSQNPRHKITKRGQNVTFRCDPISEHNRLYWYRQTLGQGPEFLTYFQNEAQLEKSRLLSDRFSAERPKGSFSTLEIQRTEQGDSAMYLCASSLGAGGFSNQPQHFGDGTRLSIL.

This rearrangement joins TRBV2 to TRBJ1-2, with 7 positions matching TRBD1. Germline trimming cut 3 bases from V and 2 bases from J; bases unmatched to any gene: 9. This CDR3 has 16 amino acids. In germline, CDR1 is SNHLY, CDR2 FYNNEI. This CDR3 reads CASSDGPGQTNYGYTF. The CDR3, as DNA: TGTGCCAGCAGTGACGGCCCGGGACAGACAAACTATGGCTACACCTTC.

This chain connects TRBV6-5 to TRBJ1-3; D might be TRBD1 (6 bases). The CDR3 totals 14 residues. The V end was cut by 4 bases, the J end by 4 bases, with 11 bases between. The germline gives CDR1 MNHEY, CDR2 SVGAGI. CDR3 protein: CASSSSDRGNTIYF. The CDR3 DNA reads TGTGCCAGCAGTTCCTCCGACAGGGGAAACACCATATATTTT.

In this sample, this clone turned up once. The chain joins TRBV7-9 to TRBJ1-2, with no clear D. Germline loops: CDR1 SEHNR, CDR2 FQNEAQ (reference sequence). The CDR3 has 13 residues. Trimming took off 5 bases at V and 5 bases at J, with 12 bases between the two ends. The CDR3 bases are TGTGCCAGCAGCGCCGGAGGGAGGTATGGCTACACCTTC. Encoded protein: CASSAGGRYGYTF. Using reference TRBV7-9 and TRBJ1-2 for the parts outside the CDR3, the full variable domain is DTGVSQNPRHKITKRGQNVTFRCDPISEHNRLYWYRQTLGQGPEFLTYFQNEAQLEKSRLLSDRFSAERPKGSFSTLEIQRTEQGDSAMYLCASSAGGRYGYTFGSGTRLTVV.

The rearrangement links TRBV7-9 to TRBJ1-1; tentatively, D is TRBD1 (5 bases). The CDR3 runs to 13 residues. CDR1 and CDR2 from the germline V gene are SEHNR and FQNEAQ (reference sequence). V dropped 5 bases and J dropped 4 bases, with 11 bases sitting between them. CDR3 sequence (DNA): TGTGCCAGCAGCGCCCAGGGCGGCACTGAAGCTTTCTTT. This sequence encodes CASSAQGGTEAFF.

The rearrangement uses TRBV6-5 and TRBJ2-7; 12 bases agree with TRBD2. The CDR3 covers 14 residues. CDR1 is MNHEY and CDR2 is SVGAGI in the germline V gene. V lost 4 bases and J lost 3; bases outside the gene matches: 1. This CDR3 reads CASSSTSGGYEQYF. The CDR3 region has the DNA TGTGCCAGCAGTTCGACTAGCGGGGGCTACGAGCAGTACTTC.

The chain joins TRBV6-5 to TRBJ2-5; a weak D match, TRBD2 (6 bases). V was cut by 2 bases and J by 4 bases, with 11 bases left in between. The V gene's germline CDR1 is MNHEY and CDR2 SVGAGI. The CDR3 covers 14 residues. CDR3: CASSYLRGRETQYF. CDR3 nucleotide sequence: TGTGCCAGCAGTTACCTCCGGGGGAGAGAGACCCAGTACTTC.

This chain connects TRBV6-6 to TRBJ1-2; maybe TRBD1 (6 bases). Germline-derived CDR1 and CDR2 are MNHNY and SVGAGI (reference sequence). V shed 6 bases and J shed 2 bases, with 13 bases lying between them. The CDR3 sequence is 14 residues long. The CDR3 nucleotides read TGTGCCAGCAGATCGACAGGAGGAAACTATGGCTACACCTTC. Amino acid sequence: CASRSTGGNYGYTF.

V is TRBV5-1 and J is TRBJ1-4; 7 bases align to TRBD1. The CDR3 is 14 residues long. V lost 4 bases and J lost 5; bases outside the gene matches: 5. CDR1 and CDR2 (germline): SGHRS, YFSETQ. The CDR3 is CASSPETGNEKLFF. In DNA form, the CDR3 reads TGCGCCAGCAGCCCAGAGACAGGGAATGAAAAACTGTTTTTT.

The chain employs TRBV30 and TRBJ1-1; 7 bases are a match to TRBD1. The V gene end was trimmed by 0 bases and the J gene end by 1 base; junction bases not matched to a gene: 2. Germline assignment: CDR1 GTSNPN and CDR2 SVGIG (reference sequence). The CDR3 consists of 14 residues. The CDR3: CAWSVSGGNTEAFF. The CDR3 DNA reads TGTGCCTGGAGTGTATCAGGGGGGAACACTGAAGCTTTCTTT.

CDR3 loop: CASSSGVAMNTEAFF. Written as DNA, the CDR3 is TGTGCCAGCAGTTCAGGGGTGGCAATGAACACTGAAGCTTTCTTT. V and J are TRBV6-5 and TRBJ1-1; D possibly corresponds to TRBD1 (6 bases). The CDR3 consists of 15 residues. V lost 4 bases and J 0 bases, leaving 12 bases between the germline ends. Germline CDR1 reads MNHEY; CDR2 reads SVGAGI.

This clone has just a few counts. The gene calls are TRBV6-5 and TRBJ1-5; 7 bases align to TRBD1. J lost 10 bases, V lost 4 bases, and 10 bases had no gene match. CDR3 length: 14 residues. Germline assignment: CDR1 MNHEY and CDR2 SVGAGI. In DNA form, the CDR3 reads TGTGCCAGCAGTTTAGGCCAGGGGGGTAAACCCCAGCATTTT. Encoded protein: CASSLGQGGKPQHF.

This chain uses TRBV19 with TRBJ1-5; D gene uncertain. The CDR3 totals 13 residues. Trimming removed 4 bases from V and 0 bases from J, with 4 bases in between. Germline values: CDR1 LNHDA, CDR2 SQIVND (reference sequence). The CDR3 nucleotides are TGTGCCAGTAGTAAACATAGCAATCAGCCCCAGCATTTT. Translating gives CASSKHSNQPQHF.